Sequencing of this TCR beta chain was carried out in a study of radiation and T cells in renal cell carcinoma. Time point: blood 4 weeks post-SBRT, at nephrectomy. Treatment denoted: 15 Gy SBRT to primary tumor, nephrectomy 4 weeks later. Nephrectomy followed 15 Gy stereotactic body radiation by 4 weeks. Serial blood draws occurred at baseline and 2 and 4 weeks post-SBRT. This renal cell carcinoma was of the clear cell type. Comments on this clone: The antigen is unknown.

Germline V CDR1 and CDR2: SGHRS, YFSETQ. V lost 4 bases to trimming and J lost 10 bases, with 17 bases between them. This CDR3 comprises 13 residues. Clones were sequenced by immunoSEQ multiplex PCR, and TCRdb holds only the in-frame ones, with some missing. This table has fewer than 200,000 clones, about 88% appearing once. The study's findings and limits: Top tumor clonotypes rose in blood 2 weeks post-radiation, then contracted.

The material was blood, obtained from a patient whose treatment included radiotherapy and nephrectomy. This chain connects TRBV5-1 to TRBJ1-1; perhaps TRBD1 as D (6 bases). The TCR was taken from a woman between 50 and 59 years old with renal cell carcinoma. This CDR3 reads CASSAAGGMVAFF. The CDR3 DNA follows: TGCGCCAGCAGCGCGGCGGGGGGCATGGTAGCTTTCTTT.